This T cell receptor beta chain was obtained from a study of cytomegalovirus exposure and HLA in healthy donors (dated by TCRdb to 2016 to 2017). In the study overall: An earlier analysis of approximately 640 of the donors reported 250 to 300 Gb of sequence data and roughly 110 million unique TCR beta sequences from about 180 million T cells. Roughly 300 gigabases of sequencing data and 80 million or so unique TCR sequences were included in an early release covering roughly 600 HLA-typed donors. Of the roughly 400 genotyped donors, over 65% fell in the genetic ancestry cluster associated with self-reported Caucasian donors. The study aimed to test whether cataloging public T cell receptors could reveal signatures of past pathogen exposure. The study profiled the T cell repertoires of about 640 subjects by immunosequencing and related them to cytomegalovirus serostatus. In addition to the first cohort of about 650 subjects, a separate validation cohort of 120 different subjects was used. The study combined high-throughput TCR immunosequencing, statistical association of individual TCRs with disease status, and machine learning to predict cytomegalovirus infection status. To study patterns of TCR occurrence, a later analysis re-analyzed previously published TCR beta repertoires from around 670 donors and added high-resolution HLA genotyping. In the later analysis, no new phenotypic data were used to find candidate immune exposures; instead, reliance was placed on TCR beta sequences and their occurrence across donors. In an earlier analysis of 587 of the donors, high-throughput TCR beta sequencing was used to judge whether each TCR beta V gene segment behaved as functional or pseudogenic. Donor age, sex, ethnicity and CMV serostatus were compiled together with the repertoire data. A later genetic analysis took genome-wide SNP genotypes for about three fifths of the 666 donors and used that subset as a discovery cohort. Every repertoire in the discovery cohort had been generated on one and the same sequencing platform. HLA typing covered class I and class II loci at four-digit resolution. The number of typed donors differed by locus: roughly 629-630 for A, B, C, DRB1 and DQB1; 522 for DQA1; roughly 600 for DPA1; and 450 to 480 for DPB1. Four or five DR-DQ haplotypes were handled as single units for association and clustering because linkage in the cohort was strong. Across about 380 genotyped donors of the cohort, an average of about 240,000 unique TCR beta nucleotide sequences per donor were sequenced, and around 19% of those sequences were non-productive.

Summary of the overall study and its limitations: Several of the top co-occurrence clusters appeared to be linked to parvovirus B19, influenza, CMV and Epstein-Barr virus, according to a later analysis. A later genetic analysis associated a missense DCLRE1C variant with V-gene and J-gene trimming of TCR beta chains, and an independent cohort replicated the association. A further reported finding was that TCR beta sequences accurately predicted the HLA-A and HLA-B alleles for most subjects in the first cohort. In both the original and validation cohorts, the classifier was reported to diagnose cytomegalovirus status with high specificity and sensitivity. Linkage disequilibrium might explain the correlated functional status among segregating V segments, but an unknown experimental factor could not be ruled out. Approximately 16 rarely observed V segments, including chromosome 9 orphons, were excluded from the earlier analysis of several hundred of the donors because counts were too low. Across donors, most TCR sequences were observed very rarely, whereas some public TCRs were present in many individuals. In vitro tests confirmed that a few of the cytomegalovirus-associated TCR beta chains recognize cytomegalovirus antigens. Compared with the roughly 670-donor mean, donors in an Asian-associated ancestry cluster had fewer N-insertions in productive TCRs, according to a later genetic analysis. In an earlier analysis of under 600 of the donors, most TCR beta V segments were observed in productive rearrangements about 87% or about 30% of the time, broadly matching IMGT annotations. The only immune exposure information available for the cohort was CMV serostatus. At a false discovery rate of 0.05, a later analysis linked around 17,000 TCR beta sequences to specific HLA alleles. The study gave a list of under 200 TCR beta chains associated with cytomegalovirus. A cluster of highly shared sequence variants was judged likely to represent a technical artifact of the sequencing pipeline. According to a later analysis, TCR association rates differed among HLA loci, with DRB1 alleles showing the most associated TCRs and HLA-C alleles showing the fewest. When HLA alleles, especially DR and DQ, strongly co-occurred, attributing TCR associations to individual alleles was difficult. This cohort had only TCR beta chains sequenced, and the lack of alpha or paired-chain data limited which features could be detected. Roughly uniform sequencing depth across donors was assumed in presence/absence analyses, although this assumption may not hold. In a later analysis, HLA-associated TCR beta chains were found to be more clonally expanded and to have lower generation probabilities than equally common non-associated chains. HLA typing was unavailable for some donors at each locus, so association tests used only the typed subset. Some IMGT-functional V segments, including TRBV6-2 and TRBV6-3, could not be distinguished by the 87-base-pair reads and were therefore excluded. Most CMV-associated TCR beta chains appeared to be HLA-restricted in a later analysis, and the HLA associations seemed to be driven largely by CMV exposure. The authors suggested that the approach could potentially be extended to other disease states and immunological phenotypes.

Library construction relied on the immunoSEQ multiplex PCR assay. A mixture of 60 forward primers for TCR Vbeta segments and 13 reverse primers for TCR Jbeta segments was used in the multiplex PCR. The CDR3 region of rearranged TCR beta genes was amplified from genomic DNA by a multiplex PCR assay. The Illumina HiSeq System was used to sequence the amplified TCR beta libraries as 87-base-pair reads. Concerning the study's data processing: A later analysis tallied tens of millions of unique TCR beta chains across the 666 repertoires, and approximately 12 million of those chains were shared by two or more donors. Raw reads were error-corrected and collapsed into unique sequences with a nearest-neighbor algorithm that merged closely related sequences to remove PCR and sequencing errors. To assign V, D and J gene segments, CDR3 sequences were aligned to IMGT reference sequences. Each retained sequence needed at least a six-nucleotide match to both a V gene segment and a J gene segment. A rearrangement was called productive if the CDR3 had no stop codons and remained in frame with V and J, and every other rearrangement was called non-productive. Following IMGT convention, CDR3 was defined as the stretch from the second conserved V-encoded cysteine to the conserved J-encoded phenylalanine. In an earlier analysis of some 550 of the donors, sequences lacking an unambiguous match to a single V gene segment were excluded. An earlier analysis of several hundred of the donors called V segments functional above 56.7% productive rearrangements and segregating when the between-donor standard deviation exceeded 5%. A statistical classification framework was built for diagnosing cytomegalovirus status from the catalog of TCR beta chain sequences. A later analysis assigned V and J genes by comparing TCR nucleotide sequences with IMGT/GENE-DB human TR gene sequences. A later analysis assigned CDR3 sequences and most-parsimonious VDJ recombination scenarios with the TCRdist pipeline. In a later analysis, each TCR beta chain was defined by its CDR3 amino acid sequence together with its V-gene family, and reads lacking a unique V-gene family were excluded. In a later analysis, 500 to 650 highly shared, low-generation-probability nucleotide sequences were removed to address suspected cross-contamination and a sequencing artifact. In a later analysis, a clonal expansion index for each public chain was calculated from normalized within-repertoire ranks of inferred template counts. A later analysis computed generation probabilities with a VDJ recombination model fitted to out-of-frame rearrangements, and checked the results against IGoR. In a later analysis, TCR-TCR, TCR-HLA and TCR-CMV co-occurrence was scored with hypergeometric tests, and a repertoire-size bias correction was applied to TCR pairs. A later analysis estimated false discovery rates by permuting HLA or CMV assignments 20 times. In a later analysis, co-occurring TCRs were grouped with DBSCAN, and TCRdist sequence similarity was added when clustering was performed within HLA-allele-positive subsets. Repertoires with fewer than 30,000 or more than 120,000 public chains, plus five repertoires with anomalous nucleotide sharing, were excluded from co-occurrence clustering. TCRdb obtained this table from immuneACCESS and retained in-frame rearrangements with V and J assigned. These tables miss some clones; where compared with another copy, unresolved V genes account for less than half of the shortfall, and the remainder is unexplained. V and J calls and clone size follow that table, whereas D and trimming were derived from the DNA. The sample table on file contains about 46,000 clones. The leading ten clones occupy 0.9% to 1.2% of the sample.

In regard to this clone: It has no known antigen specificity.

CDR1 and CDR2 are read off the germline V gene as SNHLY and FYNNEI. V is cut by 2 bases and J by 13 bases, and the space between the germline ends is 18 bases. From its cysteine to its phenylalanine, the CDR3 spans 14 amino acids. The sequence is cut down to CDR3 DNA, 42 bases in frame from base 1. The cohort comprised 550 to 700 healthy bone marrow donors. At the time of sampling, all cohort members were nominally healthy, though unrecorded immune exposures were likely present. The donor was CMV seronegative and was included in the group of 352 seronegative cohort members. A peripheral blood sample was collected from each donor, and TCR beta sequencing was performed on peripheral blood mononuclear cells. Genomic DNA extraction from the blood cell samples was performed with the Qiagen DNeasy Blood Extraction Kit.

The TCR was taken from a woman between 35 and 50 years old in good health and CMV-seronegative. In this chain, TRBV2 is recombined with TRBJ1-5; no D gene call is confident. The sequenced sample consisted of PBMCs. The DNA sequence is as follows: TGTGCCAGCAGTGAAATGGGGATCCGAGGGAGTCAGCATTTT. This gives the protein CASSEMGIRGSQHF.